Shown below are 9 T cell receptor beta chains from a single sample sequenced in a study of metastatic and nonmetastatic thyroid tumors. TCRdb re-called clones from the PCR reads using MiXCR. The sample has about 17,000 clones, around 22% seen once. Patients had received no treatment of any kind before thyroid surgery. The sample consisted of adjacent normal tissue. These receptors all stem from a female donor with papillary thyroid cancer or a benign thyroid nodule (not recorded which). Some clones in this sample may be carry-over from other donors' samples.

The chain recombines TRBV9 with TRBJ2-1, with 9 nucleotides matching TRBD1. CDR3 length equals 15 residues. V shed 0 bases and J 4 bases; nucleotides not matched to a gene: 2. Germline lookup yields CDR1 SGDLS and CDR2 YYNGEE. The CDR3 bases are TGTGCCAGCAGCGTAGCGGGACAGGGTTACAATGAGCAGTTCTTC. This gives the protein CASSVAGQGYNEQFF. Together with reference TRBV9 and TRBJ2-1, the CDR3 gives the full variable domain: DSGVTQTPKHLITATGQRVTLRCSPRSGDLSVYWYQQSLDQGLQFLIQYYNGEERAKGNILERFSAQQFPDLHSELNLSSLELGDSALYFCASSVAGQGYNEQFFGPGTRLTVL.

This clone was observed a handful of times. CDR3 sequence (DNA): TGTGCCAGCAGTTTTCGAGGAGGGGACCAGCCCCAGCATTTT. As protein: CASSFRGGDQPQHF. The gene calls are TRBV27 and TRBJ1-5; the D gene is possibly TRBD1 (5 bases). V dropped 3 bases and J dropped 7 bases, with 13 bases sitting between them. The germline gives CDR1 MNHEY, CDR2 SMNVEV (reference sequence). CDR3 length equals 14 residues.

This chain connects TRBV20-1 to TRBJ2-1; 15 nucleotides agree with TRBD2. The V gene's germline CDR1 is DFQATT and CDR2 SNEGSKA (reference sequence). The CDR3 is 17 residues long. The ends lost 6 bases at V and 0 bases at J; junction bases unmatched: 6. The CDR3 loop is CSAVGTSGRISYNEQFF. The CDR3 bases are TGCAGTGCCGTCGGGACTAGCGGGAGGATCTCCTACAATGAGCAGTTCTTC.

The table lists this clone with a few counts. This chain uses TRBV11-2 with TRBJ2-3, with no clear D. Germline lookup yields CDR1 SGHAT and CDR2 FQNNGV. The CDR3 runs to 14 residues. V was clipped by 6 bases and J by 2 bases, with 12 bases between them. The CDR3 region has the DNA TGTGCCAGCAGACTCACACAGCACACAGATACGCAGTATTTT. It translates to CASRLTQHTDTQYF.

This clone was seen a handful of times. The chain's CDR3 is CASSLENIAKNIQYF. The CDR3, as DNA: TGTGCCAGCAGTTTAGAGAATATAGCCAAAAACATTCAGTACTTC. The chain uses TRBV12-3 or TRBV12-4 and TRBJ2-4; unclear D gene. The CDR3 is 15 amino acids. V was trimmed by 1 base and J by 0 bases, leaving 7 bases between them.

V and J are TRBV25-1 and TRBJ2-5; D is perhaps TRBD2 (5 bases). The CDR3 loop spans 15 amino acids. Trimming pared 2 bases from V and 2 bases from J, leaving 12 bases between. Germline CDR1 and CDR2: MGHDK and SYGVNS. In nucleotides, the CDR3 is TGTGCCAGCAGTGAACCATCCTCGGGGCAAGAGACCCAGTACTTC. It yields the protein CASSEPSSGQETQYF.

A word on this clone: Being one base from a much bigger clone, this may be a read error. CDR3 sequence: CSARLDPAYEQYF. CDR3 bases: TGCAGTGCTAGGTTGGACCCAGCCTACGAGCAGTACTTC. J is TRBJ2-7 and V is TRBV20-1; D is ambiguous. The CDR3 is 13 amino acids. CDR1 and CDR2 from the germline V gene are DFQATT and SNEGSKA (reference sequence). Trimming pared 3 bases from V and 2 bases from J, leaving 11 bases between.

This clone was seen more than once but under ten times. The chain joins TRBV28 to TRBJ2-6, with D hard to call. The CDR3 contains 15 residues. From germline, CDR1 is MDHEN and CDR2 SYDVKM. V lost 2 bases to trimming and J lost 0 bases, with 5 bases between them. The chain's CDR3 is CASSLSHSGANVLTF. The DNA for the CDR3 is TGTGCCAGCAGTTTAAGCCACTCTGGGGCCAACGTCCTGACTTTC.

This clone was observed a few times. The chain has TRBV4-3 and TRBJ1-4; the D is unclear. V was pared by 4 bases and J by 5 bases, with 11 bases between. This CDR3 is 14 amino acids long. Germline V gene lookup returns CDR1 LGHNA and CDR2 YSLEER. The CDR3 loop reads CASSLMTPNEKLFF. The CDR3 coding sequence is TGCGCCAGCAGCCTAATGACCCCAAATGAAAAACTGTTTTTT.